These 27 T cell receptor beta chains were sequenced from one sample in a study of blood T cells in healthy people across ages. A second PCR of roughly 6 to 12 cycles used a sample-barcoded 5' primer and a J-beta primer mix. One entry per CDR3 protein, called by TCRdb with MiXCR from the 5' RACE reads. Of about 1.1 million distinct CDR3 sequences in the sample, roughly two fifths are singletons; the top ten hold roughly 13%. What was sequenced was blood. These receptors were collected from a young man in good health.

The sample holds many counts of this clonotype. This chain connects TRBV6-2 or TRBV6-3 to TRBJ2-3; D remains unclear. V was cut by 2 bases and J by 4 bases, with 4 bases left in between. Germline V gives CDR1 MNHEY, CDR2 SVGEGT. The CDR3 runs 12 residues. This CDR3 reads CASSYRSDTQYF. CDR3 sequence (DNA): TGTGCCAGCAGTTACCGGTCAGATACGCAGTATTTT.

This clonotype came up a few times. The chain links TRBV30 to TRBJ2-1; D gene unclear. The V gene lost 5 bases and the J gene lost 8 bases, with 7 bases spanning the gap. This CDR3 contains 10 residues. In germline, CDR1 is GTSNPN, CDR2 SVGIG (reference sequence). The CDR3 DNA is TGTGCCTGGGGAACTTATGAGCAGTTCTTC. It encodes CAWGTYEQFF.

This clonotype has just a few counts. The rearrangement links TRBV6-2 or TRBV6-3 to TRBJ1-1, with D unclear. The V gene's germline CDR1 is MNHEY and CDR2 SVGEGT. The CDR3 consists of 9 residues. V gave up 4 bases and J gave up 11 bases, with 5 bases separating them. This CDR3 is CASSSTAFF. CDR3 DNA sequence: TGTGCCAGCAGTTCGACGGCTTTCTTT.

In the case of this clonotype: Mismatch with germline at one junction end may stem from a read error. The V call is TRBV5-1, the J call TRBJ1-2, with no clear D. This CDR3 has 14 amino acids. CDR1 is SGHRS and CDR2 is YFSETQ in the germline V gene. DNA for the CDR3: TGCGCCAGCAGCTTGGCAGCACGGGGAGATGGCTGCACCTTC. This encodes CASSLAARGDGCTF.

Here the CDR3 reads CATSDLRTGYGYTF. As DNA, the CDR3 is TGTGCCACCAGTGATCTCAGGACAGGCTATGGCTACACCTTC. The J gene is TRBJ1-2, the V gene TRBV24-1, with 7 bases lining up with TRBD1. V dropped 3 bases and J dropped 4; count of bases not matched to a gene: 4. CDR1 is KGHDR and CDR2 is SFDVKD in the germline V gene. This CDR3 is 14 amino acids long.

This chain links TRBV27 with TRBJ2-6; D gene unclear. There are 16 residues in the CDR3. Trimming cost V 6 bases and J 0 bases, with 12 bases left between them. CDR1 and CDR2 from the germline V gene are MNHEY and SMNVEV (reference sequence). The DNA for the CDR3 is TGTGCCAGCAGGGGTAGTGGAGTCTCTGGGGCCAACGTCCTGACTTTC. Translating gives CASRGSGVSGANVLTF.

This clonotype was seen a few times. This sequence joins TRBV11-2 and TRBJ2-1, with a weak D call TRBD1 (5 bases). The CDR3 covers 15 residues. V was trimmed by 5 bases and J by 2 bases, leaving 13 bases between them. Per germline, CDR1 SGHAT and CDR2 FQNNGV. The CDR3 protein is CASSPGPQAYNEQFF. Written as DNA, the CDR3 is TGTGCCAGCAGCCCCGGTCCACAGGCCTACAATGAGCAGTTCTTC.

V and J are TRBV20-1 and TRBJ1-2; D remains unclear. The V gene's germline CDR1 is DFQATT and CDR2 SNEGSKA (reference sequence). The CDR3 has 13 amino acids. V lost 0 bases, J lost 4 bases, and 9 bases lay in between. Here the CDR3 DNA reads TGCAGTGCTAGAGATCTATTAGCCTATGGCTACACCTTC. Residues: CSARDLLAYGYTF.

This clonotype was counted only a few times. This chain connects TRBV12-3 or TRBV12-4 to TRBJ1-1; a weak D match, TRBD1 (5 bases). The CDR3 runs 14 residues. Trimming pared 5 bases from V and 5 bases from J, leaving 15 bases between. CDR3 in amino acids: CASSRGADGTEAFF. Here the CDR3 DNA reads TGTGCCAGCAGTCGCGGGGCGGATGGGACTGAAGCTTTCTTT.

This chain links TRBV6-2 or TRBV6-3 with TRBJ2-5; D ambiguous. The J call may be incorrect, as the DNA end agrees better with TRBJ2-7. The length of the CDR3 is 13 residues. The germline CDR1 and CDR2 sequences are MNHEY and SVGEGT. The CDR3 DNA reads TGTGCCAGCAGTTACTCGATCCGAAGCGAGCAGTACTTC. Residues: CASSYSIRSEQYF.

The genes are TRBV5-1 and TRBJ1-3, with TRBD1 identical over 7 bases. The J segment lost 3 bases and the V segment lost 2 bases, leaving 8 bases of the junction unmatched. Germline V gene sequence: CDR1 SGHRS, CDR2 YFSETQ. The CDR3 has 16 amino acids. CDR3 amino acids: CASSLEPGQLGNTIYF. The DNA for the CDR3 is TGCGCCAGCAGCTTAGAGCCGGGACAGCTTGGAAACACCATATATTTT.

This clonotype has just a few counts. This sequence joins TRBV25-1 and TRBJ2-5; D tentatively reads TRBD1 or TRBD2 (5 bases each). This CDR3 has 16 residues. V lost 2 bases and J lost 5, with 18 bases in between. Germline V gene sequence: CDR1 MGHDK, CDR2 SYGVNS. CDR3 in DNA: TGTGCCAGCAGTGAAGTTAGGGGCCTCGGGGTTGAGACCCAGTACTTC. Residues: CASSEVRGLGVETQYF.

In this sample, this clonotype turned up many times. This chain joins TRBV20-1 and TRBJ2-1; 7 bases fit TRBD1. This CDR3 spans 14 amino acids. The trim removed 5 bases at V and 6 bases at J, leaving 10 bases unmatched. The germline V gene has CDR1 DFQATT and CDR2 SNEGSKA (reference sequence). The CDR3 DNA follows: TGCAGTGCTCCTTATCGAACAGGGGCCAATGAGCAGTTCTTC. This sequence encodes CSAPYRTGANEQFF.

The J gene is TRBJ1-2, the V gene TRBV6-5, with TRBD1 matching 10 bases. CDR3 length equals 15 residues. Per the germline V gene, CDR1 is MNHEY and CDR2 is SVGAGI. Trimming removed 5 bases from V and 2 bases from J; junction bases left unmatched: 5. This CDR3 reads CASSQGTGENYGYTF. CDR3 nucleotides: TGTGCCAGCAGTCAGGGGACAGGGGAAAACTATGGCTACACCTTC.

This clonotype occurred once. At one end the junction does not follow the germline gene, possibly because of a read error. The chain carries TRBV5-1 and TRBJ2-2; D might be TRBD1 (6 bases). In germline, CDR1 is SGHRS, CDR2 YFSETQ. This CDR3 is 16 amino acids long. CDR3 residues: CASSLVTGSFTEELFF. The CDR3 DNA is TGCGCCAGCAGCTTGGTCACAGGGTCTTTCACCGAGGAGCTGTTTTTT. Full variable domain (rest looked up from reference TRBV5-1 and TRBJ2-2): KAGVTQTPRYLIKTRGQQVTLSCSPISGHRSVSWYQQTPGQGLQFLFEYFSETQRNKGNFPGRFSGRQFSNSRSEMNVSTLELGDSALYLCASSLVTGSFTEELFFGEGSRLTVL.

This clonotype was picked up a small number of times. This chain uses TRBV4-3 with TRBJ1-1, with D uncertain. CDR1 is LGHNA and CDR2 is YSLEER in the germline V gene. V was cut by 4 bases and J by 10 bases, with 16 bases left in between. The CDR3 has 13 residues. CDR3 sequence reads: CASSRDRAAGAFF. The CDR3 coding sequence is TGCGCCAGCAGCCGAGACCGAGCCGCCGGAGCTTTCTTT.

A few counts support this clonotype. The V and J genes are TRBV12-3 or TRBV12-4 and TRBJ1-1; 8 bases are shared with TRBD1. Losses at the gene ends were 6 bases for V and 6 bases for J; bases not matched to a gene: 9. This CDR3 has 14 residues. The CDR3 region has the DNA TGTGCCAGCAGCCGTCAGGGGGCGGTGGCTGAAGCTTTCTTT. Amino acids: CASSRQGAVAEAFF.

V and J are TRBV4-2 and TRBJ2-2, with TRBD2 as a possible D gene (5 bases). CDR1 and CDR2 (germline): LGHNA, YNFKEQ. V lost 4 bases and J 5 bases, leaving 14 bases between the germline ends. This CDR3 comprises 15 residues. The chain's CDR3 is CASSPSREGTGELFF. CDR3 DNA: TGTGCCAGCAGCCCGTCGAGGGAAGGGACCGGGGAGCTGTTTTTT.

There are many counts of this clonotype. The chain joins TRBV20-1 to TRBJ1-2; D remains unclear. Germline CDR1 is DFQATT and CDR2 is SNEGSKA (reference sequence). The CDR3 consists of 12 residues. V gave up 2 bases and J gave up 1 base, with 5 bases separating them. The CDR3 DNA reads as TGCAGTGCTAGAACCGATAACTATGGCTACACCTTC. It codes for CSARTDNYGYTF.

This chain uses TRBV7-2 with TRBJ2-1; 11 bases are a match to TRBD2. From germline, CDR1 is SGHTA and CDR2 FQGNSA. V trimming: 1 base; J trimming: 5 bases; junction bases outside the gene matches: 7. The CDR3 runs 17 residues. DNA for the CDR3: TGTGCCAGCAGCTTAGACCCCCGACTAGCGGGGAACAATGAGCAGTTCTTC. Translated, it gives CASSLDPRLAGNNEQFF.

This clonotype was picked up a small number of times. The V call is TRBV29-1, the J call TRBJ1-2, with 10 positions matching TRBD1. CDR1 is SQVTM and CDR2 is ANQGSEA in the germline V gene. Germline trimming cut 2 bases from V and 7 bases from J; bases unmatched to any gene: 7. The CDR3 has 14 residues. For the CDR3, the DNA is TGCAGCGTTGAATACCGACAGGGGGCAGGTGGCTACACCTTC. It is translated as CSVEYRQGAGGYTF.

The chain joins TRBV20-1 to TRBJ2-2; a weak D match, TRBD1 (5 bases). The CDR3 is 15 amino acids. V was pared by 2 bases and J by 3 bases, with 13 bases between. Germline values: CDR1 DFQATT, CDR2 SNEGSKA (reference sequence). The CDR3 sequence: CSARPTGKDTGELFF. CDR3 coding DNA: TGCAGTGCTAGACCTACAGGAAAGGACACCGGGGAGCTGTTTTTT.

This rearrangement joins TRBV6-5 to TRBJ2-1, with unresolved D. CDR1 and CDR2 (germline): MNHEY, SVGAGI. Trimming left V 2 bases short and J 2 bases short, with 13 bases between. The CDR3 has 16 amino acids. The chain's CDR3 is CASSYGVVGTYNEQFF. The CDR3 DNA follows: TGTGCCAGCAGTTACGGGGTCGTAGGAACCTACAATGAGCAGTTCTTC.

The DNA of the CDR3 is TGTGCCAGCAGGCCCGGAGCCCTCCACTTT. Its translation is CASRPGALHF. The chain combines TRBV2 with TRBJ1-6; D is uncertain. This CDR3 has 10 amino acids. CDR1 SNHLY and CDR2 FYNNEI come from the germline V gene. V dropped 6 bases and J dropped 14 bases, with 8 bases sitting between them. Full variable domain (outside the CDR3, taken from reference TRBV2 and TRBJ1-6): EPEVTQTPSHQVTQMGQEVILRCVPISNHLYFYWYRQILGQKVEFLVSFYNNEISEKSEIFDDQFSVERPDGSNFTLKIRSTKLEDSAMYFCASRPGALHFGNGTRLTVT.

This sequence joins TRBV4-3 and TRBJ2-7; no clear D gene. This CDR3 is built from 16 residues. Trimming took off 0 bases at V and 0 bases at J, with 12 bases between the two ends. The V gene's germline CDR1 is LGHNA and CDR2 YSLEER. CDR3 bases: TGCGCCAGCAGCCAAGATATTAGGTCAAACTCCTACGAGCAGTACTTC. Its protein is CASSQDIRSNSYEQYF.

The V call is TRBV7-2, the J call TRBJ1-4, with D possibly being TRBD1 (5 bases). This CDR3 is 15 amino acids long. V was clipped by 0 bases and J by 8 bases, with 13 bases between them. Germline CDR1 SGHTA, CDR2 FQGNSA. CDR3 protein: CASSLASGQGEKLFF. The CDR3 bases are TGTGCCAGCAGCTTAGCGTCAGGGCAAGGAGAAAAACTGTTTTTT.

This chain links TRBV15 with TRBJ2-3, with D possibly matching TRBD1 (5 bases). Germline CDR1 LNHNV, CDR2 YYDKDF (reference sequence). The CDR3 is made up of 14 amino acids. Trimming took 1 base from V and 1 from J, leaving 6 bases between them. CDR3 nucleotides: TGTGCCACCAGCAGAGGGGGCCGCACAGATACGCAGTATTTT. As protein: CATSRGGRTDTQYF.